This T cell receptor (beta chain) was profiled in a study of memory CD4+ T cells and cytomegalovirus serostatus. Overall study context: Donors were healthy Belgian adults, under 10 CMV seropositive and 20 to 25 seronegative.

Methods used by the authors: Out-of-frame sequences were removed, leaving 2 million to 2.5 million distinct TCRbeta sequences. Generated by immunoSEQ multiplex PCR, the TCRdb table keeps only in-frame clones and is missing some. V and J calls and clone size follow that table, whereas D and trimming were derived from the DNA. The sample consists of 75,000 to 95,000 clones, around 80% of them appearing once. The sort gate was single viable CD3+CD4+CD8-CD45RO+ cells for memory CD4+ T cells. CDR1 is LGHNT, CDR2 FRNRAP, per germline. The CDR3 contains 14 residues. V lost 7 bases to trimming and J lost 6 bases; unmatched junction nucleotides: 7.

The source of this sequence is an adult in good health and CMV-seronegative. This rearrangement joins TRBV12-5 to TRBJ1-5, with 9 bases that match TRBD1. Sequencing input: memory CD4+ T cells from blood. The CDR3 region has the DNA TGTGCTAGTGCCCAGACAGGGGGAGGTCAGCCCCAGCATTTT. Its protein product is CASAQTGGGQPQHF.